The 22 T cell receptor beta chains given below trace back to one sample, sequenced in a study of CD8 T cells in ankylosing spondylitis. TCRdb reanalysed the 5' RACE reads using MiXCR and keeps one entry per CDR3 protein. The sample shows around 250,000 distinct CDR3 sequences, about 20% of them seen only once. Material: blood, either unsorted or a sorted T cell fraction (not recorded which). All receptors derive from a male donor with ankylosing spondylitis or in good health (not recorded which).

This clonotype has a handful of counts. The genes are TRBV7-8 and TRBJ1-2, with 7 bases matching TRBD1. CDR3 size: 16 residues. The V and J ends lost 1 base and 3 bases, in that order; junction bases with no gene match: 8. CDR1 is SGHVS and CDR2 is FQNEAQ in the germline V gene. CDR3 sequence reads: CASSLDRGGGHYGYTF. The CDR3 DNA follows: TGTGCCAGCAGCTTAGATCGAGGGGGCGGTCACTATGGCTACACCTTC.

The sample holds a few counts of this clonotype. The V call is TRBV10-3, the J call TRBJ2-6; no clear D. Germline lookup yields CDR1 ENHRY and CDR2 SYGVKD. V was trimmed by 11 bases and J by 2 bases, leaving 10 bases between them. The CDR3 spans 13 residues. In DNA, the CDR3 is TGTGCCTCCGGCGGACCTGGGGCCAACGTCCTGACTTTC. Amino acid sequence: CASGGPGANVLTF.

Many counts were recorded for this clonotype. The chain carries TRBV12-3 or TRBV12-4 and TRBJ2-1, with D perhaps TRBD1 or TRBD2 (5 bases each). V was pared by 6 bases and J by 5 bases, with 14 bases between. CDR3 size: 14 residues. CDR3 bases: TGTGCCAGCAGCCGGGATCGGGGCCACAATGAGCAGTTCTTC. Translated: CASSRDRGHNEQFF.

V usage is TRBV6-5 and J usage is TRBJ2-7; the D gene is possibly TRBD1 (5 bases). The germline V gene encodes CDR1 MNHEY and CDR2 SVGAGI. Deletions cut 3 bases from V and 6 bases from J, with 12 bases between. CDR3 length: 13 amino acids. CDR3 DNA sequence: TGTGCCAGCAGTTATCAACCCAGGGTCGAGCAGTACTTC. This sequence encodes CASSYQPRVEQYF.

The CDR3 sequence is CASSPRGPDTQYF. Written as DNA, the CDR3 is TGTGCCAGCAGTCCCAGGGGCCCAGATACGCAGTATTTT. The chain recombines TRBV12-3 or TRBV12-4 with TRBJ2-3, with TRBD1 as a possible D gene (6 bases). With 5 bases removed from V and 4 bases from J, the gap between germline ends came to 10 bases. This CDR3 has 13 amino acids.

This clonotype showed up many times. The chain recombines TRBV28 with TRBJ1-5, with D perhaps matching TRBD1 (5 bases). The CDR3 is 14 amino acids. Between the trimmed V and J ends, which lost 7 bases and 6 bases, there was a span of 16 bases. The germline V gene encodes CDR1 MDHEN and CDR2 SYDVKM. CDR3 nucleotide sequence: TGTGCCAGCACGACCGAGAAGGACATTCAGCCCCAGCATTTT. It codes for CASTTEKDIQPQHF.

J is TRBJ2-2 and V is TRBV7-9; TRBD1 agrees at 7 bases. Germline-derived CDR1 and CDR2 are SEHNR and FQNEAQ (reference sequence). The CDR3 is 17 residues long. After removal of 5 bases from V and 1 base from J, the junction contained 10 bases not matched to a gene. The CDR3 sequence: CASSGPRRDRNTGELFF. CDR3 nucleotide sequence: TGTGCCAGCAGCGGACCGCGCCGGGACAGGAACACCGGGGAGCTGTTTTTT.

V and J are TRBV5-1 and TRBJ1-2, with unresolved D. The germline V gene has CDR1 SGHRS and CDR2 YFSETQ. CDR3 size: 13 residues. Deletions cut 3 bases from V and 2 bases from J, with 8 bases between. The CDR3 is CASSYDTNYGYTF. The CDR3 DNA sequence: TGCGCCAGCAGCTATGACACAAACTATGGCTACACCTTC.

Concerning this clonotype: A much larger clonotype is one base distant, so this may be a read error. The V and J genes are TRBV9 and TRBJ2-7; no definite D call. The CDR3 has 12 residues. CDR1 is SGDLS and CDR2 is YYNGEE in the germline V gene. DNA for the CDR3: TGTGTCAGCAGTACCTCTCTAGGCGAGCAGTACTTC. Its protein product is CVSSTSLGEQYF.

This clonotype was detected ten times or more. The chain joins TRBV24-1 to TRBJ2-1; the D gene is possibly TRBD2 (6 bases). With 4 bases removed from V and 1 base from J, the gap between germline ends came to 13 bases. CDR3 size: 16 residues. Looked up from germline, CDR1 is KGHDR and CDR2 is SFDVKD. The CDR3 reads CATSEEGEASYNEQFF. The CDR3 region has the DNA TGTGCCACCAGTGAGGAAGGGGAGGCATCCTACAATGAGCAGTTCTTC.

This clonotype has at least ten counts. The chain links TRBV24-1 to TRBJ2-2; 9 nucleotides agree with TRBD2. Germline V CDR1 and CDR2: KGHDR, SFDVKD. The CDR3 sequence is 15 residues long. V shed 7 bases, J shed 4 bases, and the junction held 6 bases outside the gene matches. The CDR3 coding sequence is TGTGCCACCAGGGGTGGAGCGGGAGGCACCGGGGAGCTGTTTTTT. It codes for CATRGGAGGTGELFF.

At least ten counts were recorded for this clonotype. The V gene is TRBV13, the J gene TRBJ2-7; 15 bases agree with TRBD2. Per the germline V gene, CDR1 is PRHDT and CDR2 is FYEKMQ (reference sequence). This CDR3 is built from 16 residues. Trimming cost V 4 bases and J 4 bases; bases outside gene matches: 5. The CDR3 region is CASSSPGLAGGYEQYF. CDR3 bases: TGTGCCAGCAGCTCCCCTGGACTAGCGGGAGGGTACGAGCAGTACTTC.

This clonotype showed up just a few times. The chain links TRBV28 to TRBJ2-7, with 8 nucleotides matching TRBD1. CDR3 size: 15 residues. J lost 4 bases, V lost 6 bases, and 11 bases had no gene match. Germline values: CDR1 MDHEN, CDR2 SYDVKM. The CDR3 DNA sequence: TGTGCCAGCAGATTTTCGCAGGGGGCCGGTTACGAGCAGTACTTC. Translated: CASRFSQGAGYEQYF.

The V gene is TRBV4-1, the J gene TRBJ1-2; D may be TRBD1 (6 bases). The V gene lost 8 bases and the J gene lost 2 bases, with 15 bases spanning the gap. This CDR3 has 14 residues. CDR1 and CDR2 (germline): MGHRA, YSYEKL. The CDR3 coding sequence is TGCGCCAGCTACTCGCGGCAGGGGAACTATGGCTACACCTTC. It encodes CASYSRQGNYGYTF.

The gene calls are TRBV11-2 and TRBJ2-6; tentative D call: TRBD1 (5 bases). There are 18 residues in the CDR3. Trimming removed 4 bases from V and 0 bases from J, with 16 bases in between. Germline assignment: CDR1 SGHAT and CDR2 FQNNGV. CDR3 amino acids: CASSSGSSILSGANVLTF. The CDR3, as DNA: TGTGCCAGCAGCTCAGGGTCATCTATCCTCTCTGGGGCCAACGTCCTGACTTTC.

The chain's CDR3 is CASSLGPDSSYEQYF. The CDR3 DNA sequence: TGTGCCAGCAGCTTAGGGCCGGACAGTTCCTACGAGCAGTACTTC. This chain connects TRBV7-9 to TRBJ2-7, with a tentative D call TRBD1 (6 bases). The ends were cut back, 1 base at V and 1 base at J, with 11 bases in the middle. The CDR3 runs to 15 residues. Germline V gene lookup returns CDR1 SEHNR and CDR2 FQNEAQ (reference sequence).

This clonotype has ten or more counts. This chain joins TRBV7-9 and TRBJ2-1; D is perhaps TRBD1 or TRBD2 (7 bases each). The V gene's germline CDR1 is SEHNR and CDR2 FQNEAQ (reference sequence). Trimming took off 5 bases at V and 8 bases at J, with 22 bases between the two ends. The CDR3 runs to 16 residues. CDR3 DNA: TGTGCCAGCAGCCCCAGAGGGGGCGGGAGCCTTCATGAGCAGTTCTTC. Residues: CASSPRGGGSLHEQFF.

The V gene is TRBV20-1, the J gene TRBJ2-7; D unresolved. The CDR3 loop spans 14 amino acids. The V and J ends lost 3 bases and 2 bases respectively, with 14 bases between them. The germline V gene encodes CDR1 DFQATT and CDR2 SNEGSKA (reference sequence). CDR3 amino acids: CSARTRNSAYEQYF. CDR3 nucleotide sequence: TGCAGTGCTAGGACCCGAAACTCTGCCTACGAGCAGTACTTC.

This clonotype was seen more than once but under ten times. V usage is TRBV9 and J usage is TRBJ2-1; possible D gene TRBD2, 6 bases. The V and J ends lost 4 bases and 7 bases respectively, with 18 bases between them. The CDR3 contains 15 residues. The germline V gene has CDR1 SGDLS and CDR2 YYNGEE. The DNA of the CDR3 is TGTGCCAGCAGCTCCCCGGGGGAGTCGCGAAATGAGCAGTTCTTC. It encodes CASSSPGESRNEQFF.

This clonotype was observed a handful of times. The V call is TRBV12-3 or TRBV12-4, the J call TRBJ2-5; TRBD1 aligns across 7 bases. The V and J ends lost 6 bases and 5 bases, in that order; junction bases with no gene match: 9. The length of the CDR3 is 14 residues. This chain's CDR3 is CASSILGGRETQYF. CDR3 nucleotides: TGTGCCAGCAGCATCCTAGGGGGCCGGGAGACCCAGTACTTC.

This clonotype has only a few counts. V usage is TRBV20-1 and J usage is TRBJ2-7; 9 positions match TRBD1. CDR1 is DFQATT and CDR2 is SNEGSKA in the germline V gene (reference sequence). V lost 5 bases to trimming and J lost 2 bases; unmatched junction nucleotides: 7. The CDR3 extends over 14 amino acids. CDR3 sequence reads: CSAGRDRAPYEQYF. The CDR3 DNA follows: TGCAGTGCTGGCCGGGACAGGGCCCCCTACGAGCAGTACTTC.

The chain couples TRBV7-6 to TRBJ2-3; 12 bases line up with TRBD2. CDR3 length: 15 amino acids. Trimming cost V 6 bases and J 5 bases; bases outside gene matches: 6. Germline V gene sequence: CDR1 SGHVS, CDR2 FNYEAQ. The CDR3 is CASRGASGRGDTQYF. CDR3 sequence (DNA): TGTGCCAGCAGAGGAGCTAGCGGGAGGGGAGATACGCAGTATTTT.